This note documents a single T cell receptor beta chain sequence. The data were obtained in a study of blood T cell repertoires in COVID-19. Per germline, CDR1 LGHDT and CDR2 YNNKEL (reference sequence). V trimming: 2 bases; J trimming: 8 bases; junction bases outside the gene matches: 5. CDR3 size: 15 residues. Original handling: Estimated nucleated cell counts came from reference gene primer amplification. Assay used: immunoSEQ multiplex PCR; TCRdb lists only in-frame clones, some missing. V and J calls and clone size come straight from that table; D and trimming were deduced from the DNA. The table records around 100,000 clones, roughly 84% of them present only once.

The rearrangement joins TRBV3-1 (or the pseudogene TRBV3-2) to TRBJ1-6; 8 bases are a match to TRBD1. Sequenced sample: peripheral blood. This clonotype was obtained from a woman between 35 and 50 years old with acute or convalescent COVID-19. CDR3 bases: TGTGCCAGCAGCCAACAGGGGGCGAATCATTCACCCCTCCACTTT. It codes for CASSQQGANHSPLHF.